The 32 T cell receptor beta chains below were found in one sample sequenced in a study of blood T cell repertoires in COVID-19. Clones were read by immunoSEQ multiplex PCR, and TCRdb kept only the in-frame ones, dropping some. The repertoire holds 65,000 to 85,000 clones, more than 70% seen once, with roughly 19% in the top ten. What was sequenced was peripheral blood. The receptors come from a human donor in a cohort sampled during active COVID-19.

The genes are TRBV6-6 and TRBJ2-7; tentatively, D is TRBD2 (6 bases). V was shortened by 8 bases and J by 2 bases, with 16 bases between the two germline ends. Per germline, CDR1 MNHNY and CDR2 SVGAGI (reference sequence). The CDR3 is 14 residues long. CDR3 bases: TGTGCCAGCCGCTCCGGGACTTTAACCTACGAGCAGTACTTC. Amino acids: CASRSGTLTYEQYF.

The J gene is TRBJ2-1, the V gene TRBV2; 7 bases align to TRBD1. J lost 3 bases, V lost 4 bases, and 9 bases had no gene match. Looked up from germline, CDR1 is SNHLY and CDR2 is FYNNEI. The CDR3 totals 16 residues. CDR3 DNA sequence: TGTGCCAGCAGTGGGCAGGGGGACAAGGACTACAATGAGCAGTTCTTC. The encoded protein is CASSGQGDKDYNEQFF.

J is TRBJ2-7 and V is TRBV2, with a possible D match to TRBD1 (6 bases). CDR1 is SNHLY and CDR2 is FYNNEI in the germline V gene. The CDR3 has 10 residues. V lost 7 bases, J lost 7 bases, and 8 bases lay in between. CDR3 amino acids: CASKDSEQYF. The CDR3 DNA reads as TGTGCCAGCAAGGACAGTGAGCAGTACTTC.

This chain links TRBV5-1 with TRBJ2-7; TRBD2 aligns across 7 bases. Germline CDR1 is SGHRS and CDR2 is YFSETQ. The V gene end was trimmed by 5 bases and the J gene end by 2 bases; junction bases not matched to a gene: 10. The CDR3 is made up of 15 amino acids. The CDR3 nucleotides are TGCGCCAGCAGTCCCCAAGCGGGGATGACCTACGAGCAGTACTTC. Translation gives CASSPQAGMTYEQYF. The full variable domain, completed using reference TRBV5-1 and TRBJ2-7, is KAGVTQTPRYLIKTRGQQVTLSCSPISGHRSVSWYQQTPGQGLQFLFEYFSETQRNKGNFPGRFSGRQFSNSRSEMNVSTLELGDSALYLCASSPQAGMTYEQYFGPGTRLTVT.

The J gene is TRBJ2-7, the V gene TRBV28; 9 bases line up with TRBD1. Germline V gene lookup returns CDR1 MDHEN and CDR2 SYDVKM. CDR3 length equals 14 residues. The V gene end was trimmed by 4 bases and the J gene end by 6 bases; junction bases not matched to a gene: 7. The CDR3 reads CASSSPGTGLEQYF. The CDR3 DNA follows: TGTGCCAGCAGTTCCCCGGGGACAGGGCTCGAGCAGTACTTC.

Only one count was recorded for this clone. The CDR3 DNA reads TGTGCCAGCAGTTTGAGACCGGGGGGATACGAGCAGTACTTC. Translating gives CASSLRPGGYEQYF. The chain uses TRBV27 and TRBJ2-7, with 7 positions matching TRBD2. V shed 3 bases and J 4 bases; nucleotides not matched to a gene: 6. Germline V gene lookup returns CDR1 MNHEY and CDR2 SMNVEV (reference sequence). There are 14 residues in the CDR3.

The CDR3 reads CASSTDRDTEAFF. The CDR3 nucleotides read TGTGCCAGCTCAACGGACAGGGACACTGAAGCTTTCTTT. The chain couples TRBV18 to TRBJ1-1; the match to TRBD1 covers 8 bases. The V gene's germline CDR1 is KGHSH and CDR2 LQKENI. V shed 5 bases, J shed 3 bases, and the junction held 2 bases outside the gene matches. The CDR3 has 13 residues.

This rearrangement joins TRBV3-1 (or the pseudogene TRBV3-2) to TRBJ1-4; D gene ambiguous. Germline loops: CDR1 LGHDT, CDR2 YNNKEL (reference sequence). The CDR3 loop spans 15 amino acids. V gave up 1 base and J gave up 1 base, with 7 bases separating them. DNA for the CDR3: TGTGCCAGCAGCCAAGGTCGGGGAACTAATGAAAAACTGTTTTTT. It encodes CASSQGRGTNEKLFF.

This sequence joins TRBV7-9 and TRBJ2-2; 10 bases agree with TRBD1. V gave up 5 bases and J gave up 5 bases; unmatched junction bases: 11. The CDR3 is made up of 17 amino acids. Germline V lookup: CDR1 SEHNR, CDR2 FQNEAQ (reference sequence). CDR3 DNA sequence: TGTGCCAGCAGCCCCCCCGGGACAGGGGTTGGGACCGGGGAGCTGTTTTTT. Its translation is CASSPPGTGVGTGELFF.

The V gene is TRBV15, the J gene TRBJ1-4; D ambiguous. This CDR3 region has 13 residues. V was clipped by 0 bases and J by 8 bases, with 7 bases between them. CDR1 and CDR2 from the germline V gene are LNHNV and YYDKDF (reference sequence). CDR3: CATSRDLGEKLFF. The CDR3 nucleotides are TGTGCCACCAGCAGAGATCTCGGGGAAAAACTGTTTTTT.

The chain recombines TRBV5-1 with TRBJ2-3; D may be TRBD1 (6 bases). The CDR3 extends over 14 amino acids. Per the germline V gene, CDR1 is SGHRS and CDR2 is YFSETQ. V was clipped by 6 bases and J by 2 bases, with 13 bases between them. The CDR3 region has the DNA TGCGCCAGCAAACGACAGGCCCTCACAGATACGCAGTATTTT. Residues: CASKRQALTDTQYF.

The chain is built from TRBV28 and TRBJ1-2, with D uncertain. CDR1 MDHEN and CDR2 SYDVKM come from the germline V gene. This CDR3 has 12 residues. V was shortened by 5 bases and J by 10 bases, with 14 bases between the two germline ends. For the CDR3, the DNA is TGTGCCAGCAGTCCTGGTGGAGGGTACTACACCTTC. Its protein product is CASSPGGGYYTF.

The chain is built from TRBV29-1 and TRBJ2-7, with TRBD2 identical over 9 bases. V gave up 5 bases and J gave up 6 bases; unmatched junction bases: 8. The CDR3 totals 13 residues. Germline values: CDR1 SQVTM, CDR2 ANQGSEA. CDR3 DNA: TGCAGCGTTTCGCCAGGACTAGCGAGCGAGCAGTACTTC. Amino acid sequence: CSVSPGLASEQYF.

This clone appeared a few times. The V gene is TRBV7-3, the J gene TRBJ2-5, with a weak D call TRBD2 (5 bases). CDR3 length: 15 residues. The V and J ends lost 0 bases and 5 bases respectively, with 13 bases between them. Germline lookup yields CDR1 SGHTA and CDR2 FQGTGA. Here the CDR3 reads CASSLTNGRGETQYF. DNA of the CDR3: TGTGCCAGCAGCTTAACGAACGGCCGGGGTGAGACCCAGTACTTC.

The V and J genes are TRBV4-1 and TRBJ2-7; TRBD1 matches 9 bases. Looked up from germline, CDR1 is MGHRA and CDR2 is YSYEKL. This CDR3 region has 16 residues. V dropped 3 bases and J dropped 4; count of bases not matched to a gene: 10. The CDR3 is CASSHYRDRERYEQYF. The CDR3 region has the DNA TGCGCCAGCAGCCATTACCGGGACAGGGAACGGTACGAGCAGTACTTC.

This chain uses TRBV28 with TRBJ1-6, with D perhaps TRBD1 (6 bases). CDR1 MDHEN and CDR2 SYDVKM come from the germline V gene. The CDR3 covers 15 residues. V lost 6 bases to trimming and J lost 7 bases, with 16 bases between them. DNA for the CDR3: TGTGCCAGCAGGGGAGAAGGGGGTATGAATTCACCCCTCCACTTT. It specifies CASRGEGGMNSPLHF.

The CDR3 sequence is CASSRDSNYGYTF. Written as DNA, the CDR3 is TGTGCCAGCAGTAGGGACAGCAACTATGGCTACACCTTC. The chain is built from TRBV6-5 and TRBJ1-2, with 7 bases aligning to TRBD1. Germline-derived CDR1 and CDR2 are MNHEY and SVGAGI. This CDR3 contains 13 residues. V lost 5 bases, J lost 2 bases, and 2 bases stayed unmatched.

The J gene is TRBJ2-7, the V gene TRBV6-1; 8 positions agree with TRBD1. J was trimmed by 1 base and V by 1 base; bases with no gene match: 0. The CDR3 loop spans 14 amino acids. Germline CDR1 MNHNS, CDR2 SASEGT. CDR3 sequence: CASSEGTGSYEQYF. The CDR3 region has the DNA TGTGCCAGCAGTGAAGGGACAGGGTCCTACGAGCAGTACTTC.

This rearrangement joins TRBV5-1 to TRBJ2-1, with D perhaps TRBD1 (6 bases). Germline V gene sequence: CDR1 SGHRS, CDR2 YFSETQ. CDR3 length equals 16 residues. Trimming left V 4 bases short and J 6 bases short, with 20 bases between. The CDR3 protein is CASSPGYQGWGNEQFF. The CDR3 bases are TGCGCCAGCAGCCCAGGGTATCAGGGGTGGGGCAATGAGCAGTTCTTC.

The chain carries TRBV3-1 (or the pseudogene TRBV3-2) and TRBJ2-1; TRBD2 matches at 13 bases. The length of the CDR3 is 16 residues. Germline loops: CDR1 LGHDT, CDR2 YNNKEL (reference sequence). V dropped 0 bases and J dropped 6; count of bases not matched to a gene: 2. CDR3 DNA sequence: TGTGCCAGCAGCCAAGATACTAGCGGGGGGGCCAATGAGCAGTTCTTC. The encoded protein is CASSQDTSGGANEQFF.

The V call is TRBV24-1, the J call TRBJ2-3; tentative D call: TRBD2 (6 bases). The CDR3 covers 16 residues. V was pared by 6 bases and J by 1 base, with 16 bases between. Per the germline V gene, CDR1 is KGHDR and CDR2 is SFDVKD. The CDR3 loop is CATSSGTVSRTDTQYF. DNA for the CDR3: TGTGCCACCAGTTCCGGGACTGTATCCCGCACAGATACGCAGTATTTT.

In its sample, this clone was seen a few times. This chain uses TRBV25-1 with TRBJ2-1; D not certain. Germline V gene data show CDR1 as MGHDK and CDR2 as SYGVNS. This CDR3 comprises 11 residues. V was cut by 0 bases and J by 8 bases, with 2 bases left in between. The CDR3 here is CASSEYDEQFF. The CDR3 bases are TGTGCCAGCAGTGAATACGATGAGCAGTTCTTC.

The CDR3 here is CASSPGLAGQETQYF. Written as DNA, the CDR3 is TGTGCCAGCTCACCAGGACTAGCGGGGCAAGAGACCCAGTACTTC. The rearrangement joins TRBV18 to TRBJ2-5, with 12 bases fitting TRBD2. The germline V gene has CDR1 KGHSH and CDR2 LQKENI. V was pared by 2 bases and J by 2 bases, with 0 bases of the junction left unmatched. This CDR3 region has 15 residues.

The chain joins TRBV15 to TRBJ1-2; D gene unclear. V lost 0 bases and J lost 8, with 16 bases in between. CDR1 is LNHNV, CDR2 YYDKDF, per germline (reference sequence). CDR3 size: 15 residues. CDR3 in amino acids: CATSRDSRPGLGYTF. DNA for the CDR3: TGTGCCACCAGCAGAGATAGTCGACCAGGCTTAGGCTACACCTTC.

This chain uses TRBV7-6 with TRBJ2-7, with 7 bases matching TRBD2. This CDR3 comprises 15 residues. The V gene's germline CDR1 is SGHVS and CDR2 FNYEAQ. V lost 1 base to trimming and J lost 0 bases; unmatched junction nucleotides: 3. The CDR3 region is CASSLDAGVSYEQYF. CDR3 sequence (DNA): TGTGCCAGCAGCTTAGATGCGGGAGTCTCCTACGAGCAGTACTTC.

CDR3 nucleotide sequence: TGTGCCAGTAGTAAGGACAGGCCGAACACCGGGGAGCTGTTTTTT. Amino acid sequence: CASSKDRPNTGELFF. The rearrangement joins TRBV19 to TRBJ2-2; TRBD1 aligns across 7 bases. CDR3 length: 15 amino acids. Trimming cost V 4 bases and J 0 bases; bases outside gene matches: 2. Germline values: CDR1 LNHDA, CDR2 SQIVND (reference sequence).

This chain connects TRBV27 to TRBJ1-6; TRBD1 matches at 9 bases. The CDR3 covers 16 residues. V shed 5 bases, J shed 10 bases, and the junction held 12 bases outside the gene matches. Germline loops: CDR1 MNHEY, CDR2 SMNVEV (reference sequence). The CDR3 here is CASSPQGQGVGSPLHF. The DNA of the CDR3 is TGTGCCAGCAGTCCCCAGGGACAGGGAGTGGGGTCACCCCTCCACTTT.

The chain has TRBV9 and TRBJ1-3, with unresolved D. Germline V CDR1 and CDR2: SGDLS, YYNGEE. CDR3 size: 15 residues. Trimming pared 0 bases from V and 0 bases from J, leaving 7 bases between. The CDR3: CASSVGTSSGNTIYF. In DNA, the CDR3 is TGTGCCAGCAGCGTAGGCACGAGCTCTGGAAACACCATATATTTT. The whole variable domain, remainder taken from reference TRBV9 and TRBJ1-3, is DSGVTQTPKHLITATGQRVTLRCSPRSGDLSVYWYQQSLDQGLQFLIQYYNGEERAKGNILERFSAQQFPDLHSELNLSSLELGDSALYFCASSVGTSSGNTIYFGEGSWLTVV.

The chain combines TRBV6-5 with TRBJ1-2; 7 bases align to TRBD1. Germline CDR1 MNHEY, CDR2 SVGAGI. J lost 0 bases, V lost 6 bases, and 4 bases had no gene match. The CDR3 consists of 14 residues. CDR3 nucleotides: TGTGCCAGCAGCCGGGACAGCACTAACTATGGCTACACCTTC. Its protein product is CASSRDSTNYGYTF.

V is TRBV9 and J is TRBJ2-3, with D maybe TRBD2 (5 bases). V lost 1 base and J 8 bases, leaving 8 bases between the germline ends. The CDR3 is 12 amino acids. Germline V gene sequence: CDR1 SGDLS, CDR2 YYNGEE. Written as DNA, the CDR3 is TGTGCCAGCAGCGTAAGAGGGAGTACGCAGTATTTT. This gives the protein CASSVRGSTQYF.

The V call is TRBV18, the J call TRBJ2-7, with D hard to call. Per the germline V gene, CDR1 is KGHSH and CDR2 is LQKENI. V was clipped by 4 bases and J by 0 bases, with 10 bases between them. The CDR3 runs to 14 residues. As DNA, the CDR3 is TGTGCCAGCTCACTGCAGAGGAGCTCCTACGAGCAGTACTTC. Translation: CASSLQRSSYEQYF.

The CDR3 loop reads CSASYGGNTEAFF. The CDR3 DNA follows: TGCAGTGCTAGTTACGGGGGGAACACTGAAGCTTTCTTT. The chain is built from TRBV20-1 and TRBJ1-1, with D tentatively TRBD1 (5 bases). Germline lookup yields CDR1 DFQATT and CDR2 SNEGSKA (reference sequence). The CDR3 contains 13 residues. V was pared by 3 bases and J by 1 base, with 9 bases between.